This T cell receptor (beta chain) originates from a study of T cells in Graves' hyperthyroidism and ophthalmopathy. The V segment lost 2 bases and the J segment 2 bases; nucleotides outside the gene matches: 14. Germline V gives CDR1 GTSNPN, CDR2 SVGIG (reference sequence). The CDR3 has 20 residues. Those with hyperthyroidism were 18 to 65 years old, newly diagnosed, and ill for under 2 months. The sample holds a few counts of this clonotype. Amplification of TCR beta CDR3 regions used RNA as the template. The HTBI set primed first-round TCR CDR3 RT-PCR. Using its own MiXCR run on the multiplex PCR reads, TCRdb lists one record per CDR3 protein. This sample has approximately 640,000 distinct CDR3 sequences, with 15% to 20% found just once.

This chain uses TRBV30 with TRBJ2-2, with 13 bases matching TRBD2. Sequencing was done on a sample of blood. This clonotype was sampled from a woman in her thirties with Graves' hyperthyroidism. The CDR3 loop reads CAWSKLRTSGRLINTGELFF. The CDR3, as DNA: TGTGCCTGGAGTAAACTACGGACTAGCGGGAGACTAATTAACACCGGGGAGCTGTTTTTT.